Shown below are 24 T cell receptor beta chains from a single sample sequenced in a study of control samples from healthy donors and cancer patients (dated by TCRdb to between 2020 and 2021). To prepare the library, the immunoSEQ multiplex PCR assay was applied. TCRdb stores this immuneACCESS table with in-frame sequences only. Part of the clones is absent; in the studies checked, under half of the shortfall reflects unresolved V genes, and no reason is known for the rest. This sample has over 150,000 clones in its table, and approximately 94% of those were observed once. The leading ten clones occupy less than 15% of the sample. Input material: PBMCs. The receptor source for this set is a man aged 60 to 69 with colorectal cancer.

CDR3 sequence: CASSLSGNSGNTIYF. The CDR3 region has the DNA TGTGCCAGCAGCTTGTCCGGGAACTCTGGAAACACCATATATTTT. The chain carries TRBV5-4 and TRBJ1-3; D is ambiguous. Trimming left V 1 base short and J 0 bases short, with 8 bases between. The CDR3 has 15 amino acids. Germline-derived CDR1 and CDR2 are SGHNT and YYREEE (reference sequence).

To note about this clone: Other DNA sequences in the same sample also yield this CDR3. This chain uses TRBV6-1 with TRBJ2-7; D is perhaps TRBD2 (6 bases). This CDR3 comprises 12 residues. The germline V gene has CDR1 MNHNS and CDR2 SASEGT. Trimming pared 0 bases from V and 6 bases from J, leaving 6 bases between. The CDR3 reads CASSEAGGEQYF. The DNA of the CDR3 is TGTGCCAGCAGTGAAGCGGGGGGCGAGCAGTACTTC.

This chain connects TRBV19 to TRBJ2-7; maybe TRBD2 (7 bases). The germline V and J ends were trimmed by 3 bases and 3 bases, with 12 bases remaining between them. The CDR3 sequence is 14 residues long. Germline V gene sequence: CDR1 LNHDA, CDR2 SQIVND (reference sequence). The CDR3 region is CASSIGGGRYEQYF. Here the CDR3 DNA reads TGTGCCAGTAGTATCGGCGGGGGCCGCTACGAGCAGTACTTC.

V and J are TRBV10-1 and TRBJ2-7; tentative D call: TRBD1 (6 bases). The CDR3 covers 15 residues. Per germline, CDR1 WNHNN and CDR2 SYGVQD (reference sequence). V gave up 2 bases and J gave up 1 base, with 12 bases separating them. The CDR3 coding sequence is TGCGCCAGCAGTGAGGGCGGACAGCGATCCTACGAGCAGTACTTC. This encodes CASSEGGQRSYEQYF.

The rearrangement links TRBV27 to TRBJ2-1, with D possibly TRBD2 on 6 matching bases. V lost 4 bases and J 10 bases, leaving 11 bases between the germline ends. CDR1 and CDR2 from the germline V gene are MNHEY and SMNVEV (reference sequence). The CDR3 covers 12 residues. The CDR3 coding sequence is TGTGCCAGCAGTTCGCTCGGGAGAGAGCAGTTCTTC. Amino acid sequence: CASSSLGREQFF.

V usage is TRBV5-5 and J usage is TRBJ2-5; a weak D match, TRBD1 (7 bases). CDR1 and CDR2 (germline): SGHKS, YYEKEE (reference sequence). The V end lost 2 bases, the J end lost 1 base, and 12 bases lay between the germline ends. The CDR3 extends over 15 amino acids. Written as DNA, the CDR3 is TGTGCCAGCAGCTTTGACAGGGAGGCCCAAGAGACCCAGTACTTC. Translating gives CASSFDREAQETQYF.

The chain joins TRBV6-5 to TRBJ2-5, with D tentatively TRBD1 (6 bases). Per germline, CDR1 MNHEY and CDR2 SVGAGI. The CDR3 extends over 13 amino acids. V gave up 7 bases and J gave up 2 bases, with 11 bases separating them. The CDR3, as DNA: TGTGCCAGCACGGGACACCTACAAGAGACCCAGTACTTC. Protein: CASTGHLQETQYF.

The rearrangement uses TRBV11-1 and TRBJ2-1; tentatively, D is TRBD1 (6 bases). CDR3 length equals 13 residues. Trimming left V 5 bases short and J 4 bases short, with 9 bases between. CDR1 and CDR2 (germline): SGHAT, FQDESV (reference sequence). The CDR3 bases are TGTGCCAGCAGCCAGGGACATTACAATGAGCAGTTCTTC. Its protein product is CASSQGHYNEQFF.

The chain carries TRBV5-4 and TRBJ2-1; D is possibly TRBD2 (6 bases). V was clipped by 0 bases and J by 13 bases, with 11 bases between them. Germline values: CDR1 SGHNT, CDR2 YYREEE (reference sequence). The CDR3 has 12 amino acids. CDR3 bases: TGTGCCAGCAGCTTGGGGGGCGGGGTCCAGTTCTTC. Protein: CASSLGGGVQFF.

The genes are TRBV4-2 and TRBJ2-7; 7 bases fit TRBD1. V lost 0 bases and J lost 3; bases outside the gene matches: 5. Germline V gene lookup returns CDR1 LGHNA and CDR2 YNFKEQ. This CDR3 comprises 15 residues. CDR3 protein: CASSQDRDSLYEQYF. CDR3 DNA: TGTGCCAGCAGCCAAGATAGGGACAGCCTCTACGAGCAGTACTTC.

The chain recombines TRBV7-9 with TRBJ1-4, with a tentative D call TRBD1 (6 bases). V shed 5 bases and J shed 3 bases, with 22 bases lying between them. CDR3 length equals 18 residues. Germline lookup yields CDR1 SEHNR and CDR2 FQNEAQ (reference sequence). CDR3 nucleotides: TGTGCCAGCAGCCCCTCGTGGGGGGGCCTTTCGGCTAATGAAAAACTGTTTTTT. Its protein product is CASSPSWGGLSANEKLFF.

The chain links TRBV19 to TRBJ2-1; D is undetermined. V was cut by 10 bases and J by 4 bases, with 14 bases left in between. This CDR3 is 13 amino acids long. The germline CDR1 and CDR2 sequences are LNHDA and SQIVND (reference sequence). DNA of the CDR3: TGTGCCACCCGACCGGACGTTTACAATGAGCAGTTCTTC. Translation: CATRPDVYNEQFF.

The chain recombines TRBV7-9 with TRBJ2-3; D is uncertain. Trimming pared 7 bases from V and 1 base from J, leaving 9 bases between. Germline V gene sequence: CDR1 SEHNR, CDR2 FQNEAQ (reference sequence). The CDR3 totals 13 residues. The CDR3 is CASNSLGTDTQYF. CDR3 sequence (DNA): TGTGCCAGCAACAGCCTGGGCACAGATACGCAGTATTTT. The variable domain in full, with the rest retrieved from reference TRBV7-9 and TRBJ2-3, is DTGVSQNPRHKITKRGQNVTFRCDPISEHNRLYWYRQTLGQGPEFLTYFQNEAQLEKSRLLSDRFSAERPKGSFSTLEIQRTEQGDSAMYLCASNSLGTDTQYFGPGTRLTVL.

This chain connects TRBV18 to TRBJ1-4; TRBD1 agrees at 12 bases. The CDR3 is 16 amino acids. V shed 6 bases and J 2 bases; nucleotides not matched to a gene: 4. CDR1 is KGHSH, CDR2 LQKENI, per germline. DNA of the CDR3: TGTGCCAGCTCTCACGGGACAGGGGGCACTAATGAAAAACTGTTTTTT. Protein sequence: CASSHGTGGTNEKLFF. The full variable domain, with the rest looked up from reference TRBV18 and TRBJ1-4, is NAGVMQNPRHLVRRRGQEARLRCSPMKGHSHVYWYRQLPEEGLKFMVYLQKENIIDESGMPKERFSAEFPKEGPSILRIQQVVRGDSAAYFCASSHGTGGTNEKLFFGSGTQLSVL.

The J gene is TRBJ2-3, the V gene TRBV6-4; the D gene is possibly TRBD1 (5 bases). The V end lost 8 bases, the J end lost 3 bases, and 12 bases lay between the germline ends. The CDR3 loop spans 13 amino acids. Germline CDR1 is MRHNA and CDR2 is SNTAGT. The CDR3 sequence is CASLNRCTDTQYF. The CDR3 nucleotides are TGTGCCAGCTTGAACAGGTGTACAGATACGCAGTATTTT.

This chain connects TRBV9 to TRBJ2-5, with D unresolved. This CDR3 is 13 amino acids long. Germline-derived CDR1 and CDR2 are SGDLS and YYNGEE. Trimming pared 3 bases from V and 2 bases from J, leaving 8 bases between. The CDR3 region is CASSENSQETQYF. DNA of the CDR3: TGTGCCAGCAGCGAGAACTCACAAGAGACCCAGTACTTC.

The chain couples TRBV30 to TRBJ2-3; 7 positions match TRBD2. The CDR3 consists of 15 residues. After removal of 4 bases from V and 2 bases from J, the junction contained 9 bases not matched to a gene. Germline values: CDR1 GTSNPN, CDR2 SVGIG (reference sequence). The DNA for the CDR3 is TGTGCCTGGAAGCGGGACTTACTCCACACAGATACGCAGTATTTT. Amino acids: CAWKRDLLHTDTQYF.

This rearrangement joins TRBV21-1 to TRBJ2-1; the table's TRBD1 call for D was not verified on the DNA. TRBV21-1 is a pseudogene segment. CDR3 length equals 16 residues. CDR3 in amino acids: CASSRNRGSSYNEQFF. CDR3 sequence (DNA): TGTGCCAGCAGCAGGAACAGGGGCTCCTCCTACAATGAGCAGTTCTTC.

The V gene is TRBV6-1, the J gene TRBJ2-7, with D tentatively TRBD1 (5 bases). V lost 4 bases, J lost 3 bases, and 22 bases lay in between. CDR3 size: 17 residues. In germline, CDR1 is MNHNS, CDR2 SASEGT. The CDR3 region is CASSGPQGPKGRYEQYF. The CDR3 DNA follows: TGTGCCAGCAGTGGGCCTCAGGGCCCCAAAGGACGCTACGAGCAGTACTTC.

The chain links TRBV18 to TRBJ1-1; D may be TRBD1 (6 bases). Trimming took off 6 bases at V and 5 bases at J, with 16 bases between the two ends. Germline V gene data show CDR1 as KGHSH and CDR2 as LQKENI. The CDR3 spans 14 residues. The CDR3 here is CASSTKGGTTEAFF. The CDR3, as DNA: TGTGCCAGCTCCACCAAAGGGGGAACGACTGAAGCTTTCTTT.

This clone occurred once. The DNA for the CDR3 is TGTGCCAGCAGCTCGGGACAGGGAGGGGGCAATCAGCCCCAGCATTTT. Translated: CASSSGQGGGNQPQHF. The V and J genes are TRBV7-9 and TRBJ1-5; TRBD1 matches at 9 bases. The V segment lost 4 bases and the J segment 2 bases; nucleotides outside the gene matches: 6. There are 16 residues in the CDR3. Germline V gene data show CDR1 as SEHNR and CDR2 as FQNEAQ (reference sequence).

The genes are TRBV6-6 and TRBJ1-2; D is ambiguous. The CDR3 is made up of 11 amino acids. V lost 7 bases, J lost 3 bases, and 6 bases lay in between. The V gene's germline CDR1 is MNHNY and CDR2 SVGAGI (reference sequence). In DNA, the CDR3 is TGTGCCAGCATCCCAGACTATGGCTACACCTTC. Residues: CASIPDYGYTF.

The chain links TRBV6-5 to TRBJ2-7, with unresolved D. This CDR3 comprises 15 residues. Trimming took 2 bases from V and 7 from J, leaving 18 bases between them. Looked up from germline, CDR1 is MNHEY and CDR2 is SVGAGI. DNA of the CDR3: TGTGCCAGCAGTTACGGGTCCGGACCCAAGAGGGAGCAGTACTTC. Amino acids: CASSYGSGPKREQYF.

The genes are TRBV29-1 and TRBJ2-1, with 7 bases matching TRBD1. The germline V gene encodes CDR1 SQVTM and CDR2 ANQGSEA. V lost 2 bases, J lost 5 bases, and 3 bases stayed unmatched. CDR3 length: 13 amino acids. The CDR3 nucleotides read TGCAGCGTTGAAAGACAGGGTGACAATGAGCAGTTCTTC. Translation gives CSVERQGDNEQFF.